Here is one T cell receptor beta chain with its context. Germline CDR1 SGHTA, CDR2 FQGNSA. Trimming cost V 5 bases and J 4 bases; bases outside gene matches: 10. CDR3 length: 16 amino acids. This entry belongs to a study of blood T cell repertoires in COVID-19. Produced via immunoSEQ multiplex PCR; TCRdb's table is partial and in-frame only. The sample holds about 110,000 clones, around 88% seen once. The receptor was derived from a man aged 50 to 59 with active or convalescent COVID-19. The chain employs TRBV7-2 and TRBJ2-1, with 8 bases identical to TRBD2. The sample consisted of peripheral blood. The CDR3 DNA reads TGTGCCAGCAGCCAGTGGGGCGGGAGGACGTACAATGAGCAGTTCTTC. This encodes CASSQWGGRTYNEQFF.